This T cell receptor (beta chain) is drawn from a study of response to subunit inactivated influenza vaccine. Study-wide findings and caveats: There was a suggestion from the authors that each seasonal influenza vaccination recruits few new T cells.

The CDR3 has 15 amino acids. The germline V gene encodes CDR1 MNHEY and CDR2 SMNVEV (reference sequence). V was shortened by 3 bases and J by 4 bases, with 14 bases between the two germline ends. TCRdb recomputed calls from the RT-PCR reads with MiXCR, one row per CDR3 protein. The sample includes more than 600,000 distinct CDR3 sequences, 18% of them seen just once. This clonotype came up a few times. Its specificity is not known. The V and J genes are TRBV27 and TRBJ2-3, with D perhaps matching TRBD1 (6 bases). The receptor's source is a man aged 45 to 65 who received an inactivated influenza vaccine. Here the sequenced sample was PBMCs from blood, taken 4 to 6 days after vaccination. CDR3 loop: CASSFGTPTPDTQYF. Here the CDR3 DNA reads TGTGCCAGCAGTTTTGGGACACCAACCCCAGATACGCAGTATTTT.